Following are 29 T cell receptor beta chains from one sample sequenced in a study of cytomegalovirus exposure and HLA in healthy donors. 13 Jbeta primers and 60 Vbeta primers were used for the PCR. Clones were sequenced by immunoSEQ multiplex PCR, and TCRdb holds only the in-frame ones, with some missing. The sample has tens of thousands of clones. Sequenced: PBMCs. These receptors were obtained from a male donor in good health and CMV-seronegative.

The chain links TRBV28 to TRBJ2-7, with a possible D match to TRBD2 (6 bases). Germline lookup yields CDR1 MDHEN and CDR2 SYDVKM. The CDR3 totals 14 residues. Trimming took off 2 bases at V and 4 bases at J, with 12 bases between the two ends. The DNA for the CDR3 is TGTGCCAGCAGTTTAGGGGGGTTAGGGTACGAGCAGTACTTC. Protein sequence: CASSLGGLGYEQYF.

The chain joins TRBV5-1 to TRBJ2-1, with TRBD2 matching 12 bases. V lost 2 bases, J lost 10 bases, and 10 bases stayed unmatched. CDR1 SGHRS and CDR2 YFSETQ come from the germline V gene. CDR3 length: 16 amino acids. CDR3 protein: CASSFRASGRAGEQFF. The CDR3 DNA reads TGCGCCAGCAGCTTTAGGGCTAGCGGGAGGGCAGGGGAGCAGTTCTTC. The full variable domain, rest sourced from reference TRBV5-1 and TRBJ2-1, is KAGVTQTPRYLIKTRGQQVTLSCSPISGHRSVSWYQQTPGQGLQFLFEYFSETQRNKGNFPGRFSGRQFSNSRSEMNVSTLELGDSALYLCASSFRASGRAGEQFFGPGTRLTVL.

This rearrangement joins TRBV28 to TRBJ2-1; D possibly corresponds to TRBD1 (5 bases). The CDR3 sequence is 14 residues long. Trimming cost V 5 bases and J 0 bases, with 8 bases left between them. The germline V gene has CDR1 MDHEN and CDR2 SYDVKM. CDR3 bases: TGTGCCAGCAGTGGGGCCAGCTCCTACAATGAGCAGTTCTTC. Encoded protein: CASSGASSYNEQFF.

The chain joins TRBV5-3 to TRBJ2-7; TRBD1 matches 7 bases. TRBV5-3 is filed as an ORF, its function uncertain. V shed 4 bases and J 5 bases; nucleotides not matched to a gene: 12. This CDR3 is built from 15 residues. The DNA for the CDR3 is TGTGCCAGAAGCCAAAAACAGGGGATACGCCACGAGCAGTACTTC. Its protein is CARSQKQGIRHEQYF.

The chain employs TRBV29-1 and TRBJ2-2, with D perhaps TRBD2 (6 bases). Germline CDR1 is SQVTM and CDR2 is ANQGSEA. This CDR3 has 13 residues. The V and J ends lost 6 bases and 3 bases respectively, with 11 bases between them. Written as DNA, the CDR3 is TGCAGCGTGGGGACTCCTCACACCGGGGAGCTGTTTTTT. It yields the protein CSVGTPHTGELFF.

The chain couples TRBV21-1 to TRBJ2-3; the tabulated D call, TRBD1, remains unverified against the DNA. TRBV21-1 is an annotated pseudogene. CDR3 length equals 15 residues. The DNA of the CDR3 is TGTGCCAGCAGCACCGGGACAGGGGAAACAGATACGCAGTATTTT. Encoded protein: CASSTGTGETDTQYF.

The chain is built from TRBV4-2 and TRBJ1-5; 11 bases match TRBD1. J gave up 4 bases and V 3 bases, and 2 bases lay outside the gene matches. CDR3 length equals 15 residues. Looked up from germline, CDR1 is LGHNA and CDR2 is YNFKEQ. The CDR3 spells CASSHGTGGNQPQHF. In DNA, the CDR3 is TGTGCCAGCAGCCACGGGACAGGGGGAAATCAGCCCCAGCATTTT.

The rearrangement joins TRBV19 to TRBJ2-2; 9 nucleotides align to TRBD1. The CDR3 length is 16 residues. The germline gives CDR1 LNHDA, CDR2 SQIVND (reference sequence). Trimming removed 4 bases from V and 8 bases from J; junction bases left unmatched: 11. CDR3 DNA sequence: TGTGCCAGTAGTAGATTGGGACAGGGACCCGCTGGGGAGCTGTTTTTT. This gives the protein CASSRLGQGPAGELFF.

The gene calls are TRBV4-3 and TRBJ1-2; TRBD1 agrees at 8 bases. Germline loops: CDR1 LGHNA, CDR2 YSLEER. Germline trimming cut 0 bases from V and 4 bases from J; bases unmatched to any gene: 7. This CDR3 region has 16 residues. This chain's CDR3 is CASSQELWTGLYGYTF. CDR3 DNA sequence: TGCGCCAGCAGCCAAGAACTCTGGACAGGGCTCTATGGCTACACCTTC.

V usage is TRBV9 and J usage is TRBJ2-7, with D hard to call. The V and J ends lost 4 bases and 6 bases respectively, with 14 bases between them. The CDR3 consists of 13 residues. Germline V CDR1 and CDR2: SGDLS, YYNGEE. The CDR3 DNA sequence: TGTGCCAGCAGCTCCCGGGTCCCCAGCGAGCAGTACTTC. Encoded protein: CASSSRVPSEQYF.

This chain connects TRBV27 to TRBJ2-2, with 7 bases fitting TRBD2. CDR3 length equals 15 residues. Germline CDR1 MNHEY, CDR2 SMNVEV (reference sequence). The V segment lost 3 bases and the J segment 8 bases; nucleotides outside the gene matches: 9. The CDR3 loop reads CASSLSGGKGGELFF. As DNA, the CDR3 is TGTGCCAGCAGTTTGTCCGGGGGGAAGGGTGGGGAGCTGTTTTTT.

Of note for this clone: One end of the junction does not line up with germline, which may come from a read error. The chain links TRBV2 to TRBJ2-5; the match to TRBD2 covers 13 bases. The CDR3 runs to 16 residues. CDR1 and CDR2 (germline): SNHLY, FYNNEI. CDR3 sequence reads: CASSLGTSGAQENQYF. CDR3 nucleotides: TGTGCCAGCAGTCTCGGGACTAGCGGGGCTCAAGAGAACCAGTACTTC.

The V call is TRBV5-1, the J call TRBJ2-6, with unresolved D. The CDR3 is made up of 18 amino acids. CDR1 is SGHRS and CDR2 is YFSETQ in the germline V gene. Trimming cost V 2 bases and J 0 bases, with 15 bases left between them. CDR3 sequence: CASSFTPPASSGANVLTF. The CDR3 nucleotides read TGCGCCAGCAGCTTTACACCGCCCGCTAGCTCTGGGGCCAACGTCCTGACTTTC.

V is TRBV9 and J is TRBJ2-1, with a tentative D call TRBD2 (6 bases). The CDR3 has 15 residues. With 0 bases removed from V and 5 bases from J, the gap between germline ends came to 12 bases. CDR1 is SGDLS, CDR2 YYNGEE, per germline. This chain's CDR3 is CASSVDGSNDNEQFF. In DNA form, the CDR3 reads TGTGCCAGCAGCGTAGACGGGAGCAACGACAATGAGCAGTTCTTC.

CDR3 in DNA: TGTGCCAGCAGCAAGACTAGCGGGAGGAATGAGCAGTTCTTC. Residues: CASSKTSGRNEQFF. This chain links TRBV11-3 with TRBJ2-1; TRBD2 matches at 13 bases. Germline lookup yields CDR1 SGHNT and CDR2 YENEEA. V lost 5 bases and J lost 7; bases outside the gene matches: 2. CDR3 length: 14 amino acids. The variable domain in full, with the rest retrieved from reference TRBV11-3 and TRBJ2-1, is EAGVVQSPRYKIIEKKQPVAFWCNPISGHNTLYWYLQNLGQGPELLIRYENEEAVDDSQLPKDRFSAERLKGVDSTLKIQPAELGDSAVYLCASSKTSGRNEQFFGPGTRLTVL.

The chain links TRBV6-1 to TRBJ1-6, with 10 bases identical to TRBD1. This CDR3 spans 14 amino acids. J lost 7 bases, V lost 8 bases, and 5 bases had no gene match. Germline V gene lookup returns CDR1 MNHNS and CDR2 SASEGT. The CDR3 reads CASRMTGGNSPLHF. CDR3 sequence (DNA): TGTGCCAGCCGAATGACAGGGGGCAATTCACCCCTCCACTTT.

The chain uses TRBV6-5 and TRBJ2-1, with 11 bases identical to TRBD2. V shed 6 bases, J shed 9 bases, and the junction held 7 bases outside the gene matches. The CDR3 is 14 amino acids. In germline, CDR1 is MNHEY, CDR2 SVGAGI. CDR3: CASSRGTSGGEQFF. CDR3 nucleotides: TGTGCCAGCAGCCGGGGGACTAGCGGTGGTGAGCAGTTCTTC.

This sequence joins TRBV5-1 and TRBJ1-2; a weak D match, TRBD1 (5 bases). Germline CDR1 and CDR2: SGHRS and YFSETQ. CDR3 size: 13 residues. The germline V and J ends were trimmed by 0 bases and 4 bases, with 7 bases remaining between them. The CDR3 spells CASSLGQLYGYTF. CDR3 DNA: TGCGCCAGCAGCTTGGGACAGCTCTATGGCTACACCTTC.

This rearrangement joins TRBV5-1 to TRBJ2-3; tentatively, D is TRBD2 (8 bases). This CDR3 is built from 15 residues. Between the trimmed V and J ends, which lost 4 bases and 2 bases, there was a span of 14 bases. Germline V lookup: CDR1 SGHRS, CDR2 YFSETQ. CDR3 residues: CASSTGGTDTDTQYF. The CDR3 DNA reads TGCGCCAGCAGCACGGGGGGGACAGACACAGATACGCAGTATTTT. The variable domain in full, completed from reference TRBV5-1 and TRBJ2-3, reads KAGVTQTPRYLIKTRGQQVTLSCSPISGHRSVSWYQQTPGQGLQFLFEYFSETQRNKGNFPGRFSGRQFSNSRSEMNVSTLELGDSALYLCASSTGGTDTDTQYFGPGTRLTVL.

The gene calls are TRBV5-1 and TRBJ2-7, with 8 bases that match TRBD1. This CDR3 spans 14 amino acids. The V gene's germline CDR1 is SGHRS and CDR2 YFSETQ. The V segment lost 0 bases and the J segment 9 bases; nucleotides outside the gene matches: 8. The CDR3, as DNA: TGCGCCAGCAGCTTGGAACAGGGGGGATCCGGGCAGTACTTC. Encoded protein: CASSLEQGGSGQYF. Together with reference TRBV5-1 and TRBJ2-7, the CDR3 gives the full variable domain: KAGVTQTPRYLIKTRGQQVTLSCSPISGHRSVSWYQQTPGQGLQFLFEYFSETQRNKGNFPGRFSGRQFSNSRSEMNVSTLELGDSALYLCASSLEQGGSGQYFGPGTRLTVT.

The rearrangement links TRBV28 to TRBJ1-2; D call uncertain. The V and J ends lost 3 bases and 5 bases respectively, with 10 bases between them. CDR3 length equals 13 residues. Germline CDR1 reads MDHEN; CDR2 reads SYDVKM. The CDR3 loop is CASSFSGLYGYTF. The CDR3 nucleotides read TGTGCCAGCAGTTTTTCGGGTTTGTATGGCTACACCTTC.

A note on this clone: Relative to the germline gene, one junction end is altered; a read error may explain this. This rearrangement joins TRBV28 to TRBJ1-1; 8 nucleotides match TRBD1. Looked up from germline, CDR1 is MDHEN and CDR2 is SYDVKM. This CDR3 has 14 amino acids. In nucleotides, the CDR3 is TGTGCCAGCAGCCGAGGGACAGGAGTCACTGAAGATTTCTTT. This sequence encodes CASSRGTGVTEDFF.

The rearrangement uses TRBV5-1 and TRBJ2-1; 7 nucleotides align to TRBD2. CDR1 is SGHRS and CDR2 is YFSETQ in the germline V gene. CDR3 length: 16 residues. Trimming took 0 bases from V and 4 from J; bases not matched to a gene: 7. The CDR3 sequence: CASSLEPSGQYNEQFF. The DNA of the CDR3 is TGCGCCAGCAGCTTGGAGCCTAGCGGACAATACAATGAGCAGTTCTTC.

This rearrangement joins TRBV12-5 to TRBJ1-1, with 7 bases matching TRBD1. This CDR3 comprises 16 residues. The junction had 9 bases not matched to a gene; V was cut back by 2 bases and J by 3 bases. Germline CDR1 and CDR2: LGHNT and FRNRAP. The CDR3 loop reads CASGLTRQGSDTEAFF. CDR3 in DNA: TGTGCTAGTGGTTTGACAAGACAGGGCTCCGACACTGAAGCTTTCTTT.

The chain recombines TRBV18 with TRBJ2-6; possible D gene TRBD1, 6 bases. In germline, CDR1 is KGHSH, CDR2 LQKENI. V was cut by 5 bases and J by 0 bases, with 14 bases left in between. The CDR3 has 17 residues. The chain's CDR3 is CASSSQQGSSGANVLTF. The DNA for the CDR3 is TGTGCCAGCTCATCTCAACAGGGAAGCTCTGGGGCCAACGTCCTGACTTTC.

As concerns this clone: The sample contains more than one DNA sequence encoding this CDR3. The chain carries TRBV30 and TRBJ2-3, with TRBD2 identical over 7 bases. With V trimmed by 0 bases and J by 4 bases, 7 bases remained unmatched. Per the germline V gene, CDR1 is GTSNPN and CDR2 is SVGIG (reference sequence). CDR3 length: 15 residues. Here the CDR3 DNA reads TGTGCCTGGAGTGTACCTGGCGGGGGACCAGATACGCAGTATTTT. It translates to CAWSVPGGGPDTQYF.

The chain combines TRBV5-1 with TRBJ2-3; 7 bases fit TRBD1. The V segment lost 4 bases and the J segment 3 bases; nucleotides outside the gene matches: 8. CDR1 is SGHRS and CDR2 is YFSETQ in the germline V gene. The CDR3 sequence is 15 residues long. The CDR3 region is CASSLEGQHTDTQYF. The CDR3 DNA is TGCGCCAGCAGCCTAGAGGGACAGCATACAGATACGCAGTATTTT.

The rearrangement uses TRBV10-3 and TRBJ1-1; 7 nucleotides line up with TRBD1. In germline, CDR1 is ENHRY, CDR2 SYGVKD. V trimming: 6 bases; J trimming: 3 bases; junction bases outside the gene matches: 10. This CDR3 has 15 amino acids. In nucleotides, the CDR3 is TGTGCCATCAGGAAGACAGGGTTGAGGGACACTGAAGCTTTCTTT. Translating gives CAIRKTGLRDTEAFF.

The chain has TRBV5-1 and TRBJ2-3; D possibly corresponds to TRBD2 (6 bases). V shed 4 bases and J shed 0 bases, with 12 bases lying between them. The CDR3 runs 15 residues. Looked up from germline, CDR1 is SGHRS and CDR2 is YFSETQ. This CDR3 is CASSLSGGSTDTQYF. The DNA of the CDR3 is TGCGCCAGCAGCCTAAGCGGAGGGAGCACAGATACGCAGTATTTT.